The sample holds a few counts of the clone carrying this T cell receptor (beta chain). Its cognate antigen is unknown. The germline V gene has CDR1 MNHEY and CDR2 SVGAGI. Trimming took 5 bases from V and 3 from J, leaving 5 bases between them. This CDR3 comprises 11 residues. Treatment here: oral pan-JAK inhibitor, 5-10 mg twice daily. CD4+ and CD8+ T cells were sorted from PBMCs. This record belongs to a study of CD8+ T cells in alopecia areata. Study-wide results and caveats: Mouse data revealed clearer TCR sharing than patient data did, a gap possibly tied to HLA. When scalp samples are sequenced, resident alphabeta T cells of normal skin are also captured. Many of the expanded lesional clones endured in scalp and blood while on tofacitinib.

Isolated RNA was reverse transcribed into cDNA used as the sequencing template. Here immunoSEQ multiplex PCR was the method, and the copy in TCRdb shows in-frame clones only, minus some. The sample comprises about 92,000 clones, roughly two fifths of which are singletons, and roughly 18% rests with the top ten. This TCR derives from a human donor with alopecia areata. The sequences come from CD8+ T cells sorted from blood, collected at week 24, from a patient treated with tofacitinib. The genes are TRBV6-5 and TRBJ2-7; D uncertain. The CDR3 is CASSDYYEQYF. The CDR3 DNA follows: TGTGCCAGCAGTGATTACTACGAGCAGTACTTC.